One and the same sample provided the 14 T cell receptor beta chains below, sequenced in a study of blood T cell repertoires in COVID-19. Here immunoSEQ multiplex PCR was the method, and the copy in TCRdb shows in-frame clones only, minus some. The sample contains roughly 230,000 clones, over 75% of which appear only once. The sample consisted of PBMCs or T cells enriched from blood (not recorded which). All receptors come from a woman aged 55 to 70 who had recovered from COVID-19.

V is TRBV7-6 and J is TRBJ1-3, with 7 bases matching TRBD1. In germline, CDR1 is SGHVS, CDR2 FNYEAQ. The CDR3 length is 16 residues. Losses at the gene ends were 0 bases for V and 2 bases for J; bases not matched to a gene: 4. The CDR3 DNA reads TGTGCCAGCAGCTTAGCCTCGACAGGGACTGGAAACACCATATATTTT. It translates to CASSLASTGTGNTIYF.

The chain uses TRBV19 and TRBJ1-6, with a tentative D call TRBD1 (6 bases). This CDR3 has 14 residues. Germline lookup yields CDR1 LNHDA and CDR2 SQIVND (reference sequence). V gave up 7 bases and J gave up 4 bases, with 11 bases separating them. CDR3 residues: CASNGRGYNSPLHF. The CDR3, as DNA: TGTGCCAGTAATGGCAGGGGTTATAATTCACCCCTCCACTTT. Full variable domain (outside the CDR3, taken from reference TRBV19 and TRBJ1-6): DGGITQSPKYLFRKEGQNVTLSCEQNLNHDAMYWYRQDPGQGLRLIYYSQIVNDFQKGDIAEGYSVSREKKESFPLTVTSAQKNPTAFYLCASNGRGYNSPLHFGNGTRLTVT.

In DNA form, the CDR3 reads TGTGCCAGCATCCCCGCGCGAAGCCTCTATGGCTACACCTTC. Its translation is CASIPARSLYGYTF. The V gene is TRBV6-5, the J gene TRBJ1-2; no definite D call. With 7 bases removed from V and 4 bases from J, the gap between germline ends came to 16 bases. CDR3 length equals 14 residues. Germline loops: CDR1 MNHEY, CDR2 SVGAGI.

The chain couples TRBV4-1 to TRBJ1-2, with a tentative D call TRBD1 (5 bases). The V and J ends lost 5 bases and 6 bases respectively, with 19 bases between them. The CDR3 totals 15 residues. Per the germline V gene, CDR1 is MGHRA and CDR2 is YSYEKL. The CDR3 loop is CASSYPGGLRDGYTF. CDR3 DNA sequence: TGCGCCAGCAGCTATCCGGGGGGACTTCGGGATGGCTACACCTTC.

This sequence joins TRBV5-4 and TRBJ1-6; possible D gene TRBD1, 6 bases. V shed 2 bases and J shed 8 bases, with 17 bases lying between them. From germline, CDR1 is SGHNT and CDR2 YYREEE (reference sequence). The CDR3 sequence is 16 residues long. In nucleotides, the CDR3 is TGTGCCAGCAGCTTAGACCCAGGGGCCCGGGATTCACCCCTCCACTTT. Residues: CASSLDPGARDSPLHF.

As DNA, the CDR3 is TGTGCCAGCAGTTTTATCTCAGCGAACGGCTACACCTTC. Translating it yields CASSFISANGYTF. This chain joins TRBV12-3 or TRBV12-4 and TRBJ1-2; D not certain. The length of the CDR3 is 13 residues. V was shortened by 3 bases and J by 8 bases, with 13 bases between the two germline ends.

The rearrangement uses TRBV29-1 and TRBJ1-1; possibly TRBD1 for D (6 bases). V lost 3 bases and J 8 bases, leaving 16 bases between the germline ends. The germline gives CDR1 SQVTM, CDR2 ANQGSEA. The CDR3 runs to 13 residues. The chain's CDR3 is CSVDSRGRMEAFF. CDR3 DNA sequence: TGCAGCGTTGATTCGCGGGGGCGGATGGAAGCTTTCTTT.

V usage is TRBV29-1 and J usage is TRBJ2-3; the D gene is possibly TRBD1 (6 bases). The CDR3 is 13 amino acids. The V end lost 5 bases, the J end lost 5 bases, and 14 bases lay between the germline ends. Germline values: CDR1 SQVTM, CDR2 ANQGSEA. This chain's CDR3 is CSVTGFGGDTQYF. In nucleotides, the CDR3 is TGCAGCGTTACAGGGTTTGGTGGAGATACGCAGTATTTT.

This rearrangement joins TRBV7-9 to TRBJ1-2; no definite D call. The CDR3 loop spans 13 amino acids. Trimming took off 2 bases at V and 1 base at J, with 5 bases between the two ends. The germline V gene encodes CDR1 SEHNR and CDR2 FQNEAQ (reference sequence). The CDR3 protein is CASSLNSNYGYTF. The DNA of the CDR3 is TGTGCCAGCAGCTTAAACAGTAACTATGGCTACACCTTC.

The chain uses TRBV4-1 and TRBJ2-6, with 7 bases identical to TRBD2. The CDR3 is 18 amino acids. With 4 bases clipped from V and 0 bases from J, the junction kept 9 bases outside the gene matches. Germline V gives CDR1 MGHRA, CDR2 YSYEKL. The CDR3 DNA follows: TGCGCCAGCAGCCCTAGGGAGGGTTTAGGCTCTGGGGCCAACGTCCTGACTTTC. This sequence encodes CASSPREGLGSGANVLTF.

The chain combines TRBV12-5 with TRBJ2-1, with 11 bases aligning to TRBD2. From germline, CDR1 is LGHNT and CDR2 FRNRAP. V lost 5 bases to trimming and J lost 7 bases; unmatched junction nucleotides: 10. The CDR3 runs 16 residues. This CDR3 is CASGPPIAGGINEQFF. DNA of the CDR3: TGTGCTAGTGGTCCCCCTATAGCGGGAGGGATAAATGAGCAGTTCTTC. Filled out from reference TRBV12-5 and TRBJ2-1, the complete variable domain reads DARVTQTPRHKVTEMGQEVTMRCQPILGHNTVFWYRQTMMQGLELLAYFRNRAPLDDSGMPKDRFSAEMPDATLATLKIQPSEPRDSAVYFCASGPPIAGGINEQFFGPGTRLTVL.

The genes are TRBV19 and TRBJ1-1; perhaps TRBD1 as D (5 bases). This CDR3 region has 13 residues. V gave up 4 bases and J gave up 3 bases, with 9 bases separating them. Germline V gene data show CDR1 as LNHDA and CDR2 as SQIVND (reference sequence). CDR3 coding DNA: TGTGCCAGTAGTACAGGGTTATACACTGAAGCTTTCTTT. Translating it yields CASSTGLYTEAFF.

For this clone: Other DNA sequences in the sample encode the same CDR3. This chain connects TRBV5-4 to TRBJ2-3; no reliable D call. Trimming cost V 0 bases and J 0 bases, with 8 bases left between them. The CDR3 has 15 amino acids. Germline CDR1 SGHNT, CDR2 YYREEE (reference sequence). The CDR3 sequence is CASSLVGASTDTQYF. The CDR3 coding sequence is TGTGCCAGCAGCTTGGTTGGAGCCAGCACAGATACGCAGTATTTT.

This chain joins TRBV18 and TRBJ1-4, with 9 nucleotides matching TRBD1. Germline-derived CDR1 and CDR2 are KGHSH and LQKENI. Unmatched junction bases numbered 4, after V lost 3 bases and J lost 5 bases. The CDR3 length is 15 residues. For the CDR3, the DNA is TGTGCCAGCTCACCTTGGACAGGGGACAATGAAAAACTGTTTTTT. Its translation: CASSPWTGDNEKLFF.